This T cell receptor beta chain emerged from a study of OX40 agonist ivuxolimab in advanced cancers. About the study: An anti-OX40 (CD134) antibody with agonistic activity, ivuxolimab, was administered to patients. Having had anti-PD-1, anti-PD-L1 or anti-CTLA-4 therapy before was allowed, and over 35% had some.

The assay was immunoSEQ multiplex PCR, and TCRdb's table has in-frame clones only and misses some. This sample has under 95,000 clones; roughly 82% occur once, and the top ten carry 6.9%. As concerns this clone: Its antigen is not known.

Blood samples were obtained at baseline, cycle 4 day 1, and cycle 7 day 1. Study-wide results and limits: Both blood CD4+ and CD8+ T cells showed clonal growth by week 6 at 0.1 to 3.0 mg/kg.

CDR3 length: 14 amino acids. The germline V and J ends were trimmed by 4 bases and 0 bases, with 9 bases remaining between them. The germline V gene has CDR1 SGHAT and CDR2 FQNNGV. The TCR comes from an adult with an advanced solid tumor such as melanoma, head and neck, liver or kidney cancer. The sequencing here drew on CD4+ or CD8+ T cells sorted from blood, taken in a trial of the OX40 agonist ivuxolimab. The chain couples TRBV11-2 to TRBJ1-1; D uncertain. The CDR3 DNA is TGTGCCAGCAGCTCCCTTCCCATGAACACTGAAGCTTTCTTT. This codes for CASSSLPMNTEAFF.